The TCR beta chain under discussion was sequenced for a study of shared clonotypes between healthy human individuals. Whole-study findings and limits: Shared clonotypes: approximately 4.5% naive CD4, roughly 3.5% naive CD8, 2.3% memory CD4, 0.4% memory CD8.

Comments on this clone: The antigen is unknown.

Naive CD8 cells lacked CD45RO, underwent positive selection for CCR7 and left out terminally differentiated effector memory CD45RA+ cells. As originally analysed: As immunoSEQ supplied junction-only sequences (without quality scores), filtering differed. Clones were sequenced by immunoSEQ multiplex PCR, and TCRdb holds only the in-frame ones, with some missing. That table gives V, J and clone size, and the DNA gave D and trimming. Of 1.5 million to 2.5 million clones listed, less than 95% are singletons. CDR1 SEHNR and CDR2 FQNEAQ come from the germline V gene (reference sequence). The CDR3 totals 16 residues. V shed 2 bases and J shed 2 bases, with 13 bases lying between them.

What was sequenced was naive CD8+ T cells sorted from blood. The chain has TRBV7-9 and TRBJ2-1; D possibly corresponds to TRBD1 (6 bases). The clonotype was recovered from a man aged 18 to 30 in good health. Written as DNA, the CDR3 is TGTGCCAGCAGCTTATCCCGCCAGGGGCCCTACAATGAGCAGTTCTTC. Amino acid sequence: CASSLSRQGPYNEQFF.